This TCR beta chain was sequenced for a study of response to subunit inactivated influenza vaccine. Notes on the study in general: T cells newly recruited by each seasonal influenza vaccination are few, the authors suggested.

As for this clonotype: What it binds is unknown.

TCRdb reanalysed the RT-PCR reads using MiXCR and keeps one entry per CDR3 protein. The table includes fewer than 600,000 distinct CDR3 sequences, under 8.5% detected once. The germline V gene has CDR1 SGDLS and CDR2 YYNGEE. The CDR3 has 14 amino acids. V gave up 4 bases and J gave up 5 bases, with 15 bases separating them. The rearrangement links TRBV9 to TRBJ2-5; tentatively, D is TRBD2 (5 bases). This receptor was identified in a man between 50 and 75 years old who received an inactivated influenza vaccine. Source: PBMCs from blood, taken 23 to 25 months after vaccination. Here the CDR3 DNA reads TGTGCCAGCAGCATAGAGGGATCGGACGAGACCCAGTACTTC. Its translation: CASSIEGSDETQYF. Full variable domain (missing parts from reference TRBV9 and TRBJ2-5): DSGVTQTPKHLITATGQRVTLRCSPRSGDLSVYWYQQSLDQGLQFLIQYYNGEERAKGNILERFSAQQFPDLHSELNLSSLELGDSALYFCASSIEGSDETQYFGPGTRLLVL.